These 30 T cell receptor beta chains share one sample of origin, sequenced in a study of CD8 T cells in ankylosing spondylitis. Study-level points and caveats: Roughly eight highly homologous variants formed a TCR beta motif that appeared characteristic of ankylosing spondylitis blood.

TCRdb reprocessed the 5' RACE reads via MiXCR and lists one record per CDR3 protein. The sample has 220,000 or so distinct CDR3 sequences, approximately 20% seen once. These TCRs' antigens remain unknown. Sequencing was done on a sample of blood, either unsorted or a sorted T cell fraction (not recorded which). The receptors were gathered from a male donor with ankylosing spondylitis.

The genes are TRBV4-1 and TRBJ2-5; D is perhaps TRBD1 or TRBD2 (5 bases each). Per the germline V gene, CDR1 is MGHRA and CDR2 is YSYEKL. The CDR3 is made up of 15 amino acids. Between the trimmed V and J ends, which lost 4 bases and 5 bases, there was a span of 17 bases. CDR3 sequence: CASSPGPSLAETQYF. The DNA for the CDR3 is TGCGCCAGCAGCCCAGGGCCATCCCTAGCCGAGACCCAGTACTTC.

This clonotype was observed a handful of times. J is TRBJ2-2 and V is TRBV11-2; no clear D. The germline V gene encodes CDR1 SGHAT and CDR2 FQNNGV. Trimming cost V 5 bases and J 6 bases, with 13 bases left between them. The CDR3 covers 14 residues. CDR3 amino acids: CASSTPHGSGELFF. For the CDR3, the DNA is TGTGCCAGCAGCACCCCTCACGGATCCGGGGAGCTGTTTTTT.

The table lists this clonotype with a few counts. The rearrangement uses TRBV2 and TRBJ1-5, with D possibly being TRBD1 (6 bases). This CDR3 is 16 amino acids long. Deletions cut 1 base from V and 2 bases from J, with 12 bases between. Germline V lookup: CDR1 SNHLY, CDR2 FYNNEI. CDR3 protein: CASSEDWAGGNQPQHF. CDR3 nucleotide sequence: TGTGCCAGCAGTGAAGATTGGGCAGGGGGCAATCAGCCCCAGCATTTT.

The V and J genes are TRBV7-8 and TRBJ1-5, with 7 bases lining up with TRBD1. The CDR3 contains 14 residues. CDR1 and CDR2 from the germline V gene are SGHVS and FQNEAQ. J was trimmed by 5 bases and V by 2 bases; bases with no gene match: 3. For the CDR3, the DNA is TGTGCCAGCAGCTTAAGACAGGGCGATCAGCCCCAGCATTTT. This encodes CASSLRQGDQPQHF.

The CDR3 region is CASSFLGGTDTQYF. Written as DNA, the CDR3 is TGTGCCAGCAGCTTCCTAGGCGGCACAGATACGCAGTATTTT. This chain connects TRBV5-4 to TRBJ2-3; no firm D call. Germline loops: CDR1 SGHNT, CDR2 YYREEE (reference sequence). V lost 2 bases, J lost 1 base, and 8 bases lay in between. The CDR3 covers 14 residues.

This clonotype came up a few times. J is TRBJ2-2 and V is TRBV9; TRBD1 or TRBD2 may be the D gene (5 bases each). The V and J ends lost 3 bases and 4 bases respectively, with 19 bases between them. Looked up from germline, CDR1 is SGDLS and CDR2 is YYNGEE. This CDR3 spans 17 amino acids. CDR3 region: CASSERAAGTLTGELFF. DNA for the CDR3: TGTGCCAGCAGCGAAAGGGCCGCCGGGACCCTCACCGGGGAGCTGTTTTTT.

The chain is built from TRBV12-3 or TRBV12-4 and TRBJ2-5; 8 bases are shared with TRBD1. Germline trimming cut 8 bases from V and 0 bases from J; bases unmatched to any gene: 2. This CDR3 is 13 amino acids long. The CDR3 nucleotides read TGTGCCAGCCAGGACAGGGACCAAGAGACCCAGTACTTC. Its protein is CASQDRDQETQYF.

The chain joins TRBV28 to TRBJ2-5; D is unclear. The germline V gene has CDR1 MDHEN and CDR2 SYDVKM. The CDR3 length is 15 residues. Trimming removed 3 bases from V and 3 bases from J, with 14 bases in between. CDR3 in DNA: TGTGCCAGCAGTTTCGTGGGTCAGACAAAAGAGACCCAGTACTTC. It encodes CASSFVGQTKETQYF.

This clonotype was seen a handful of times. The chain links TRBV5-1 to TRBJ2-7; the D is unclear. Trimming left V 4 bases short and J 3 bases short, with 11 bases between. The CDR3 contains 13 residues. Germline CDR1 SGHRS, CDR2 YFSETQ. The CDR3 region has the DNA TGCGCCAGCAGCAATGCTGACATCTACGAGCAGTACTTC. Residues: CASSNADIYEQYF.

The V call is TRBV21-1, the J call TRBJ1-2. TRBV21-1 is classified as a pseudogene. CDR3 length: 18 amino acids. The CDR3 loop reads CASSEGPGCGTANYGYTF. In DNA, the CDR3 is TGTGCCAGCAGCGAAGGGCCGGGATGCGGGACAGCTAACTATGGCTACACCTTC.

V is TRBV5-3 and J is TRBJ2-7, with D perhaps matching TRBD2 (6 bases). TRBV5-3 has ORF status, its function being uncertain. This CDR3 contains 15 residues. Trimming shortened V by 9 bases and J by 4 bases, and 23 bases separated the two germline ends. The CDR3 protein is CAMSPGLALPYEQYF. CDR3 DNA: TGTGCCATGAGCCCCGGGCTAGCGCTACCTTACGAGCAGTACTTC.

This clonotype turned up a few times. J is TRBJ1-5 and V is TRBV2; 8 bases align to TRBD1. Germline values: CDR1 SNHLY, CDR2 FYNNEI. The CDR3 extends over 16 amino acids. Unmatched junction bases numbered 7, after V lost 5 bases and J lost 1 base. The CDR3 sequence: CASSMDRVSSNQPQHF. CDR3 nucleotides: TGTGCCAGCAGTATGGACAGGGTGTCGAGCAATCAGCCCCAGCATTTT.

This chain joins TRBV10-3 and TRBJ2-7; D not certain. Germline CDR1 is ENHRY and CDR2 is SYGVKD. This CDR3 has 15 amino acids. Trimming took 0 bases from V and 2 from J, leaving 11 bases between them. CDR3 amino acids: CAISESRQSPYEQYF. The DNA of the CDR3 is TGTGCCATCAGTGAGTCGAGGCAGTCCCCCTACGAGCAGTACTTC.

This clonotype was counted only a few times. The chain recombines TRBV9 with TRBJ2-3, with D possibly TRBD1 on 6 matching bases. Trimming removed 4 bases at V and 4 bases at J, with 13 bases between. Germline-derived CDR1 and CDR2 are SGDLS and YYNGEE. This CDR3 is 14 amino acids long. The CDR3 region is CASSTQGLADTQYF. The DNA of the CDR3 is TGTGCCAGCAGCACACAGGGTCTGGCAGATACGCAGTATTTT.

The chain joins TRBV11-1 to TRBJ2-7; no firm D call. Germline V gene sequence: CDR1 SGHAT, CDR2 FQDESV (reference sequence). Trimming stripped 5 bases from V and 3 bases from J, with 11 bases between. CDR3 size: 13 residues. The DNA for the CDR3 is TGTGCCAGCAGCCCCCAAAGCAGCTACGAGCAGTACTTC. Amino acid sequence: CASSPQSSYEQYF. Full variable domain (rest looked up from reference TRBV11-1 and TRBJ2-7): EAEVAQSPRYKITEKSQAVAFWCDPISGHATLYWYRQILGQGPELLVQFQDESVVDDSQLPKDRFSAERLKGVDSTLKIQPAELGDSAMYLCASSPQSSYEQYFGPGTRLTVT.

This chain joins TRBV7-8 and TRBJ2-1; the D is unclear. The CDR3 extends over 12 amino acids. The ends were cut back, 1 base at V and 10 bases at J, with 8 bases in the middle. Germline values: CDR1 SGHVS, CDR2 FQNEAQ. This CDR3 reads CASSLGREEQFF. CDR3 bases: TGTGCCAGCAGCTTAGGCCGCGAGGAGCAGTTCTTC.

This clonotype was detected only a few times. The chain couples TRBV7-8 to TRBJ2-1, with D perhaps TRBD1 or TRBD2 (6 bases each). This CDR3 comprises 16 residues. Germline V gives CDR1 SGHVS, CDR2 FQNEAQ. Between the trimmed V and J ends, which lost 5 bases and 3 bases, there was a span of 17 bases. The CDR3 DNA is TGTGCCAGCAGCGCCCTGACTAGGGGGGACTACAATGAGCAGTTCTTC. Its translation is CASSALTRGDYNEQFF.

This clonotype was seen a few times. The chain is built from TRBV4-1 and TRBJ2-7; D is perhaps TRBD1 (5 bases). The CDR3 has 15 amino acids. Trimming took off 0 bases at V and 2 bases at J, with 11 bases between the two ends. CDR1 MGHRA and CDR2 YSYEKL come from the germline V gene. Here the CDR3 reads CASSQDQGVAYEQYF. The CDR3 coding sequence is TGCGCCAGCAGCCAAGATCAAGGGGTCGCCTACGAGCAGTACTTC.

The J gene is TRBJ2-2, the V gene TRBV7-6; D gene unclear. With 5 bases removed from V and 6 bases from J, the gap between germline ends came to 10 bases. CDR1 is SGHVS, CDR2 FNYEAQ, per germline. This CDR3 spans 13 amino acids. The CDR3 is CASSNSLSGELFF. The DNA of the CDR3 is TGTGCCAGCAGCAATAGTCTGTCCGGGGAGCTGTTTTTT.

In its sample, this clonotype was seen a few times. The V call is TRBV12-3 or TRBV12-4, the J call TRBJ1-1; TRBD1 might be the D (6 bases). V lost 5 bases and J 5 bases, leaving 12 bases between the germline ends. CDR3 length: 13 amino acids. The CDR3 sequence is CASSQGTWTEAFF. The CDR3 coding sequence is TGTGCCAGCAGTCAGGGGACTTGGACTGAAGCTTTCTTT.

A few counts support this clonotype. The chain has TRBV7-8 and TRBJ1-5; no reliable D call. The length of the CDR3 is 15 residues. V lost 1 base and J 7 bases, leaving 14 bases between the germline ends. Germline V gene data show CDR1 as SGHVS and CDR2 as FQNEAQ. The DNA of the CDR3 is TGTGCCAGCAGCTTAGTCAGTGAGGGCTCCCAGCCCCAGCATTTT. Translated, it gives CASSLVSEGSQPQHF.

This clonotype has more than one count but fewer than ten. This sequence joins TRBV9 and TRBJ2-1; TRBD2 might be the D (6 bases). Trimming left V 0 bases short and J 7 bases short, with 14 bases between. The V gene's germline CDR1 is SGDLS and CDR2 YYNGEE. This CDR3 contains 15 residues. The chain's CDR3 is CASSVGTSSRNEQFF. CDR3 DNA sequence: TGTGCCAGCAGCGTAGGAACTAGCTCGCGGAATGAGCAGTTCTTC.

This clonotype came up many times. The rearrangement links TRBV12-3 or TRBV12-4 to TRBJ2-5; D call uncertain. The CDR3 contains 13 residues. The germline V and J ends were trimmed by 3 bases and 5 bases, with 10 bases remaining between them. The CDR3 is CASSFGFWETQYF. In DNA form, the CDR3 reads TGTGCCAGCAGTTTCGGTTTTTGGGAGACCCAGTACTTC.

This clonotype was counted only a few times. This chain links TRBV27 with TRBJ1-6; tentative D call: TRBD1 (6 bases). With 3 bases removed from V and 9 bases from J, the gap between germline ends came to 15 bases. The germline V gene has CDR1 MNHEY and CDR2 SMNVEV (reference sequence). CDR3 size: 15 residues. This CDR3 reads CASSFGGQGSSPLHF. CDR3 DNA sequence: TGTGCCAGCAGTTTTGGGGGGCAGGGAAGTTCACCCCTCCACTTT.

This clonotype came up a few times. The rearrangement uses TRBV6-5 and TRBJ2-5; possibly TRBD1 or TRBD2 for D (6 bases each). The CDR3 is 16 residues long. The ends were cut back, 2 bases at V and 4 bases at J, with 17 bases in the middle. Germline V gene lookup returns CDR1 MNHEY and CDR2 SVGAGI. The CDR3 coding sequence is TGTGCCAGCAGTTACAATCCGGGGGCGGTGAGAGAGACCCAGTACTTC. Translating gives CASSYNPGAVRETQYF.

The gene calls are TRBV27 and TRBJ2-7, with TRBD1 identical over 7 bases. Losses at the gene ends were 5 bases for V and 0 bases for J; bases not matched to a gene: 10. Germline CDR1 and CDR2: MNHEY and SMNVEV (reference sequence). This CDR3 is 16 amino acids long. CDR3 residues: CASSQNQDRDSYEQYF. The CDR3 DNA is TGTGCCAGCAGTCAAAATCAAGACAGGGACTCCTACGAGCAGTACTTC.

This clonotype was found a few times. The rearrangement uses TRBV5-1 and TRBJ2-3; 9 positions agree with TRBD2. Germline trimming cut 0 bases from V and 4 bases from J; bases unmatched to any gene: 6. Germline V gene data show CDR1 as SGHRS and CDR2 as YFSETQ. This CDR3 is 16 amino acids long. CDR3 sequence reads: CASSLVGGGAADTQYF. As DNA, the CDR3 is TGCGCCAGCAGCTTGGTGGGCGGGGGGGCCGCAGATACGCAGTATTTT.

The table lists this clonotype with many counts. This chain joins TRBV12-3 or TRBV12-4 and TRBJ2-1; 8 positions match TRBD2. Trimming at V came to 7 bases and at J to 4 bases, leaving 12 bases not matched to a gene. The CDR3 consists of 16 residues. CDR3 in amino acids: CASKDTRGGRYNEQFF. CDR3 nucleotide sequence: TGTGCCAGCAAAGATACAAGGGGCGGGAGGTACAATGAGCAGTTCTTC.

This clonotype turned up a few times. The genes are TRBV12-3 or TRBV12-4 and TRBJ1-4; no reliable D call. The CDR3 spans 19 residues. Trimming left V 5 bases short and J 0 bases short, with 22 bases between. This chain's CDR3 is CASSGRFGLLPTTNEKLFF. DNA of the CDR3: TGTGCCAGCAGTGGGCGTTTTGGGCTCCTCCCCACAACTAATGAAAAACTGTTTTTT.

The chain links TRBV7-3 to TRBJ2-1; perhaps D is TRBD1 or TRBD2 (5 bases each). The germline V and J ends were trimmed by 0 bases and 6 bases, with 12 bases remaining between them. CDR1 SGHTA and CDR2 FQGTGA come from the germline V gene. The CDR3 sequence is 15 residues long. The CDR3 loop is CASSLTGLGTNEQFF. In nucleotides, the CDR3 is TGTGCCAGCAGCTTAACAGGGTTGGGGACCAATGAGCAGTTCTTC.